The T cell receptor (beta chain) under discussion was sequenced for a study of beta chain features in type 1 diabetes. Study in general: Patients and healthy donors were similar in age, gender and cell yields. Analysis included around 110,000,000 sorted cells drawn from all samples. Findings and caveats of the study: Within each of all four CD4+ subsets, Type 1 diabetes patients had TCRB CDR3s that were moderately but significantly shorter.

All of the isolated RNA was reverse transcribed, so expressed TCRB transcripts were sequenced. Only in-frame clones appear in the TCRdb table, and some are missing; sequencing was by immunoSEQ multiplex PCR. Seen here are 640,000 or so clones, about an eighth observed once, and the top ten hold nearly 0.04%. Germline CDR1 reads SGDLS; CDR2 reads YYNGEE. This CDR3 is built from 14 residues. Trimming left V 4 bases short and J 2 bases short, with 13 bases between. Turning to this clone: Its specificity is not known.

Material: naive CD4+ T cells from blood. The TCR sequence derives from a man aged 18 to 29 with type 1 diabetes. V usage is TRBV9 and J usage is TRBJ2-7, with D perhaps TRBD1 or TRBD2 (5 bases each). The CDR3 here is CASSFSGTAYEQYF. The CDR3 DNA reads TGTGCCAGCAGCTTTTCCGGGACGGCCTACGAGCAGTACTTC. Using reference TRBV9 and TRBJ2-7 for the parts outside the CDR3, the full variable domain is DSGVTQTPKHLITATGQRVTLRCSPRSGDLSVYWYQQSLDQGLQFLIQYYNGEERAKGNILERFSAQQFPDLHSELNLSSLELGDSALYFCASSFSGTAYEQYFGPGTRLTVT.